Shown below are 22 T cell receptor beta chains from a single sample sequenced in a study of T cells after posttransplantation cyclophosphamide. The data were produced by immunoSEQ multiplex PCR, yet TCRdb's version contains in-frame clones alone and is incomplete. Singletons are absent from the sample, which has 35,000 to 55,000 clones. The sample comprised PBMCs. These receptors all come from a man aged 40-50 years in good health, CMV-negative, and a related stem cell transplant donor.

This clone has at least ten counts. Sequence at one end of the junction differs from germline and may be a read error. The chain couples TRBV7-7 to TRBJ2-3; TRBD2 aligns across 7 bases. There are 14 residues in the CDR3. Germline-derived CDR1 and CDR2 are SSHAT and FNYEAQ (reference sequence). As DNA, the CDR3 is TGTGCTAGCAGCAAAGGACTAGATTCAGATACGCAGTATTTT. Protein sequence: CASSKGLDSDTQYF.

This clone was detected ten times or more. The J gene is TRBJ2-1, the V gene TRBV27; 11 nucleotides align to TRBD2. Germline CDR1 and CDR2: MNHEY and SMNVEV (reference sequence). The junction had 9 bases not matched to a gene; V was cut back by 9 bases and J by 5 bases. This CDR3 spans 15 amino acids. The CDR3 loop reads CASLLTSGGNNEQFF. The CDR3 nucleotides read TGTGCCAGTCTCCTCACTAGCGGGGGTAACAATGAGCAGTTCTTC.

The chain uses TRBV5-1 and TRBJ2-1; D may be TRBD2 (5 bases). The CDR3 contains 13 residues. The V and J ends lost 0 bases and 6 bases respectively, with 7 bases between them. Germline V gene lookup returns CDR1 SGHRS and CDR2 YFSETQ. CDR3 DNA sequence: TGCGCCAGCAGCTTGGCCGGGGTCAATGAGCAGTTCTTC. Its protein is CASSLAGVNEQFF.

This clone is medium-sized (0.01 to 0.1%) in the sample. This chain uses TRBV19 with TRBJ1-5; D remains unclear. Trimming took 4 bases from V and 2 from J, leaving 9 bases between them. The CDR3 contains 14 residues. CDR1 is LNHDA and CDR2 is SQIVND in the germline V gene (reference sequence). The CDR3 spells CASSTGDGNQPQHF. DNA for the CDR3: TGTGCCAGTAGTACGGGAGACGGCAATCAGCCCCAGCATTTT.

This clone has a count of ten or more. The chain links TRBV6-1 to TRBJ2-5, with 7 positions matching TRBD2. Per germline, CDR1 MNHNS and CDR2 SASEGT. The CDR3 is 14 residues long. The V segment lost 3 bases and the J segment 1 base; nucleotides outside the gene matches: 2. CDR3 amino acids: CASSDLAVQETQYF. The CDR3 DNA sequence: TGTGCCAGCAGTGACCTAGCGGTCCAAGAGACCCAGTACTTC.

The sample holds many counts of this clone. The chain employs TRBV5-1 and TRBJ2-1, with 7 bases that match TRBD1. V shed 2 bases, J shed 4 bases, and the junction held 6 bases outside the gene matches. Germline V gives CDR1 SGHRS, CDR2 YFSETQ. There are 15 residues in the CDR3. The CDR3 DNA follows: TGCGCCAGCAGCTTACCGGGACAGATATACAATGAGCAGTTCTTC. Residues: CASSLPGQIYNEQFF.

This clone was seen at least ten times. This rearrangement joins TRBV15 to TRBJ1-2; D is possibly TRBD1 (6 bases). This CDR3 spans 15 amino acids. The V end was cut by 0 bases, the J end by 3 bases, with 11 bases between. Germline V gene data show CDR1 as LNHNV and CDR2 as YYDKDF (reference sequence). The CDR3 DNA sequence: TGTGCCACCAGCAGAGAATCGGGGGGCGACTATGGCTACACCTTC. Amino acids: CATSRESGGDYGYTF. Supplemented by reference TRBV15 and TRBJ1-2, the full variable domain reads DAMVIQNPRYQVTQFGKPVTLSCSQTLNHNVMYWYQQKSSQAPKLLFHYYDKDFNNEADTPDNFQSRRPNTSFCFLDIRSPGLGDTAMYLCATSRESGGDYGYTFGSGTRLTVV.

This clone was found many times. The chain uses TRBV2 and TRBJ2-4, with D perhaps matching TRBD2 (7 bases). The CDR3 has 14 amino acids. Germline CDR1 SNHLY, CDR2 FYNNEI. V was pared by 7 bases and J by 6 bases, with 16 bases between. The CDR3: CASTLGGGGNIQYF. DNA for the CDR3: TGTGCCAGCACCTTAGGGGGAGGGGGAAACATTCAGTACTTC.

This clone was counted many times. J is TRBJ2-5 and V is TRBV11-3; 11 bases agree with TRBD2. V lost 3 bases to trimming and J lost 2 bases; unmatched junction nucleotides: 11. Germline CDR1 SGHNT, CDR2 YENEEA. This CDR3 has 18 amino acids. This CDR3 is CASSLPSGRLAGQETQYF. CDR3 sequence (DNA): TGTGCCAGCAGCTTGCCCTCCGGCCGACTAGCGGGGCAAGAGACCCAGTACTTC.

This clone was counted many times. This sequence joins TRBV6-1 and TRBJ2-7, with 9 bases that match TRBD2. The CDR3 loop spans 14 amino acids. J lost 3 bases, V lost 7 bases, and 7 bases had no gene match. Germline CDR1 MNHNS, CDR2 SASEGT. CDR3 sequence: CASTSGGTLYEQYF. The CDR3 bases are TGTGCCAGCACGAGCGGGGGGACCCTCTACGAGCAGTACTTC.

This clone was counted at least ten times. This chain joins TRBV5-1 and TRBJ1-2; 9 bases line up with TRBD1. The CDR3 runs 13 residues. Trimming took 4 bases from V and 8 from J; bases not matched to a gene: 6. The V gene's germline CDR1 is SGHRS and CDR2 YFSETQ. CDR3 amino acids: CASSLGQGEGYTF. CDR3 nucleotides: TGCGCCAGCAGCCTGGGACAGGGTGAAGGCTACACCTTC.

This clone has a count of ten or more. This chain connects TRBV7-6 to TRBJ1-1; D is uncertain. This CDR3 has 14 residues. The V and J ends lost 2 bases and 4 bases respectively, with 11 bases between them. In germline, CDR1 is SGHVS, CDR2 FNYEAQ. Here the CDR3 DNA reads TGTGCCAGCAGCTTATCGGTCGGTAGCACTGAAGCTTTCTTT. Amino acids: CASSLSVGSTEAFF.

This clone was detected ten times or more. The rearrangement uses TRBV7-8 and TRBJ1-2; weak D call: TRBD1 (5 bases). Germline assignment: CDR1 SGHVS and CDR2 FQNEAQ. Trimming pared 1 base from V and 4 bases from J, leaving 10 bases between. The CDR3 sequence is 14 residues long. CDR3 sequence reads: CASSLVRASYGYTF. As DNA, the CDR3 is TGTGCCAGCAGCTTAGTCAGGGCCAGCTATGGCTACACCTTC.

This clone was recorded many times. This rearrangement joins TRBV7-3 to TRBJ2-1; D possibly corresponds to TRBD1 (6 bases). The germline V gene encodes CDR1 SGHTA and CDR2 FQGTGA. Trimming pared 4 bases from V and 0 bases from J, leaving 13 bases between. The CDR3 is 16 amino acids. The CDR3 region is CASSSGQPSSYNEQFF. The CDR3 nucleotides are TGTGCCAGCAGCTCAGGACAGCCGAGCTCCTACAATGAGCAGTTCTTC.

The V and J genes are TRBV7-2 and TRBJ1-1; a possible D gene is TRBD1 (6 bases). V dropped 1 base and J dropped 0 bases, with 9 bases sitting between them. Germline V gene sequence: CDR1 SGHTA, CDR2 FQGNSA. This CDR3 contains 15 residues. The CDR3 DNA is TGTGCCAGCAGCTTAGTTCGGACAGTGAACACTGAAGCTTTCTTT. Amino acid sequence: CASSLVRTVNTEAFF.

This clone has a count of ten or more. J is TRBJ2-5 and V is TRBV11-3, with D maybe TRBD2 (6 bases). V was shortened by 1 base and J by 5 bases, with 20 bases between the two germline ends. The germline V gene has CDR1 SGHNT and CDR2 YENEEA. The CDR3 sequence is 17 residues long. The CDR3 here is CASSLGGPRPEGETQYF. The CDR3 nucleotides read TGTGCCAGCAGCTTAGGAGGTCCCAGGCCGGAGGGGGAGACCCAGTACTTC.

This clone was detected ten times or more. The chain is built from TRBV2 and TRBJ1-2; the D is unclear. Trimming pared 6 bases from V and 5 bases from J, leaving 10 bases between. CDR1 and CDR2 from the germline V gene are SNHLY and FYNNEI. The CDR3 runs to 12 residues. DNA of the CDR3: TGTGCCAGCAGCGACGACATTTATGGCTACACCTTC. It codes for CASSDDIYGYTF.

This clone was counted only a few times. CDR3 in amino acids: CASSPPQGRTDTQYF. For the CDR3, the DNA is TGTGCCAGCTCACCACCTCAGGGAAGAACAGATACGCAGTATTTT. V is TRBV18 and J is TRBJ2-3; a weak D match, TRBD1 (5 bases). Trimming took 0 bases from V and 3 from J, leaving 10 bases between them. Germline CDR1 is KGHSH and CDR2 is LQKENI. This CDR3 contains 15 residues. Full variable domain (missing parts from reference TRBV18 and TRBJ2-3): NAGVMQNPRHLVRRRGQEARLRCSPMKGHSHVYWYRQLPEEGLKFMVYLQKENIIDESGMPKERFSAEFPKEGPSILRIQQVVRGDSAAYFCASSPPQGRTDTQYFGPGTRLTVL.

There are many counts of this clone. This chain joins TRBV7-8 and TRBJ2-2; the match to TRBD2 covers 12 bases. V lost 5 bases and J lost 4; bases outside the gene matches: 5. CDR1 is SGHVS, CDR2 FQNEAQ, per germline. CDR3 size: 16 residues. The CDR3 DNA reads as TGTGCCAGCAGCCATTCTAGCGGGAGGGGCACCGGGGAGCTGTTTTTT. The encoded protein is CASSHSSGRGTGELFF.

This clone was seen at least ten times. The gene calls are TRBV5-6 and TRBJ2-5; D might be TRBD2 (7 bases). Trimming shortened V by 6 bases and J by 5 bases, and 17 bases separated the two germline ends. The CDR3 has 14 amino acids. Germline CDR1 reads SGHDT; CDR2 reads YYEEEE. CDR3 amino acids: CASTLRGALETQYF. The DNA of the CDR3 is TGTGCCAGCACCCTCCGGGGGGCCCTGGAGACCCAGTACTTC.

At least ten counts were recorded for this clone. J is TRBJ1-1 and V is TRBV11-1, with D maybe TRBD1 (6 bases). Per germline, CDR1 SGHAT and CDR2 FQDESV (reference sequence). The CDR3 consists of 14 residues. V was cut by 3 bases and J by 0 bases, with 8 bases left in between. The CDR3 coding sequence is TGTGCCAGCAGCTTGACAGGATTGAACACTGAAGCTTTCTTT. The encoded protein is CASSLTGLNTEAFF.

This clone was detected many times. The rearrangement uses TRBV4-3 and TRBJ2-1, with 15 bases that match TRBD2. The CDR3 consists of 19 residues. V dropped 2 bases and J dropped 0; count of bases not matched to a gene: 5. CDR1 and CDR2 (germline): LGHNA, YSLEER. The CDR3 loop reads CASSQSTGLAGGSYNEQFF. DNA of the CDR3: TGCGCCAGCAGCCAATCGACGGGACTAGCGGGAGGCTCCTACAATGAGCAGTTCTTC.